The present TCR beta chain was sequenced within a study of OX40 agonist ivuxolimab in advanced cancers. Enrollment shut out patients with autoimmune disease history or systemic immunosuppression. Sampling of blood occurred at baseline, cycle 4 day 1, and cycle 7 day 1. Notes on this clone: Its specificity is unknown.

The study's findings and limits: Researchers report that CD8+ T cells had, on average, more expanded clones than CD4+. Blood T cells, both CD4+ and CD8+, expanded clonally by week 6 at 0.1 to 3.0 mg/kg.

Data came from immunoSEQ multiplex PCR; TCRdb stores just in-frame clones and leaves some out. The table has almost 70,000 clones, approximately 93% seen once. The source is an adult with an advanced solid tumor such as melanoma, head and neck, liver or kidney cancer. This specimen consisted of CD4+ or CD8+ T cells sorted from blood, obtained in a trial of the OX40 agonist ivuxolimab.

The CDR3: CASSVVRTSVWVQETQYF. CDR3 coding DNA: TGTGCCAGCAGCGTAGTGCGGACTAGCGTCTGGGTCCAAGAGACCCAGTACTTC. The chain recombines TRBV9 with TRBJ2-5; 9 bases are a match to TRBD2. This CDR3 region has 18 residues. The V segment lost 0 bases and the J segment 1 base; nucleotides outside the gene matches: 10. CDR1 and CDR2 (germline): SGDLS, YYNGEE.